This TCR beta chain was recorded in a study of cytomegalovirus exposure and HLA in healthy donors. General study findings and limits: It was confirmed in vitro that a few of the CMV-associated chains were specific for CMV antigens.

The V segment lost 7 bases and the J segment 3 bases; nucleotides outside the gene matches: 15. Germline V CDR1 and CDR2: SGHRS, YFSETQ. The length of the CDR3 is 16 residues. The primer mix had 60 Vbeta and 13 Jbeta primers. Produced via immunoSEQ multiplex PCR; TCRdb's table is partial and in-frame only. The profile shows about 120,000 clones, approximately 75% of them singletons. As to this clone: The target antigen is unknown.

Despite likely unrecorded immune exposures, the donors were nominally healthy at the time of sampling. Input material: PBMCs. The chain is built from TRBV5-1 and TRBJ2-7; 8 bases are shared with TRBD1. The clonotype originates from a man between 40 and 49 years old in good health and CMV-seronegative. The CDR3 region has the DNA TGCGCCAGCGCTATTCTTCCCGGGACAGGACTCTACGAGCAGTACTTC. This gives the protein CASAILPGTGLYEQYF.